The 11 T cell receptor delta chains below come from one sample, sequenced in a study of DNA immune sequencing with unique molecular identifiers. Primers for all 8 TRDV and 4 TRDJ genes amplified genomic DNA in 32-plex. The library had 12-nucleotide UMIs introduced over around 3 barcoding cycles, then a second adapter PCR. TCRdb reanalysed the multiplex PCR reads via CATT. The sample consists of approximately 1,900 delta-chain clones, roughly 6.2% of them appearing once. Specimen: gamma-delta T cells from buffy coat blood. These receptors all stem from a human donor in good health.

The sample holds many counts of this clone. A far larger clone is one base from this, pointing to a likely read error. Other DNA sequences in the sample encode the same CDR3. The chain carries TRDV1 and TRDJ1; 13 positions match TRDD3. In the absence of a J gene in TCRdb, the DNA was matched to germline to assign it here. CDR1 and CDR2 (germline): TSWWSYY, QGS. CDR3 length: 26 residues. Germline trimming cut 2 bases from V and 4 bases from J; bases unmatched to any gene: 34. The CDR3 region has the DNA TGTGCTCTTGGGGAATCGGCCCCCTATCACCCCCCTCACTGGGGGATACGCGGCATACCTCTCGATAAACTCATCTTT. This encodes CALGESAPYHPPHWGIRGIPLDKLIF.

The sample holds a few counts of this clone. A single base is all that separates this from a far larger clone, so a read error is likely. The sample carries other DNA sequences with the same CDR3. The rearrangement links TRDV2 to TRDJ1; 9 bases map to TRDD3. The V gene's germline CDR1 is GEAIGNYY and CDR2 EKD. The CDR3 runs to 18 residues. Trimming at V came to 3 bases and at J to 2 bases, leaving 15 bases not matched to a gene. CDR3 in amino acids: CACDSISSTGGKTDKLIF. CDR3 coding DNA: TGTGCCTGTGACTCCATCTCGAGCACTGGGGGAAAGACCGATAAACTCATCTTT.

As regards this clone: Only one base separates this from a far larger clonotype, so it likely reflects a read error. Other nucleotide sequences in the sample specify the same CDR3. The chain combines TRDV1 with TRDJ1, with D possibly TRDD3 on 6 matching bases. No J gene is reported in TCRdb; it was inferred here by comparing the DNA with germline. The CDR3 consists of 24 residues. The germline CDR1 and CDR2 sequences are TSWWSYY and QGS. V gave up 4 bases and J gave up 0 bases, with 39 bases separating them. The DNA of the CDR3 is TGTGCTCTTGGGGTGTCCCCCCTTGGCCCTGGAGATACGAGTACCCCTCCGTACACCGATAAACTCATCTTT. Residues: CALGVSPLGPGDTSTPPYTDKLIF.

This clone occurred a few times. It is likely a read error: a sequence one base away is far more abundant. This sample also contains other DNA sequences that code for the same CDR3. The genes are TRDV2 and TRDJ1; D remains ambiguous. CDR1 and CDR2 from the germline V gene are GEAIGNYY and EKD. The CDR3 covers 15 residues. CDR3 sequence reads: CACLVSRTRADKLIF. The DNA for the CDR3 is TGTGCCTGTTTGGTATCCCGTACGAGGGCCGATAAACTTATCTTT.

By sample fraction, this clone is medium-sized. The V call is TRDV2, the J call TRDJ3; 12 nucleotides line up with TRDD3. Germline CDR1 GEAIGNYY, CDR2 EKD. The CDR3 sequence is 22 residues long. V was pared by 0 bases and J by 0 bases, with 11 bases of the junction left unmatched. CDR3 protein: CACDTGGLGDTRSSWDTRQMFF. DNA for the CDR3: TGTGCCTGTGACACCGGGGGACTGGGGGATACCCGAAGCTCCTGGGACACCCGACAGATGTTTTTC.

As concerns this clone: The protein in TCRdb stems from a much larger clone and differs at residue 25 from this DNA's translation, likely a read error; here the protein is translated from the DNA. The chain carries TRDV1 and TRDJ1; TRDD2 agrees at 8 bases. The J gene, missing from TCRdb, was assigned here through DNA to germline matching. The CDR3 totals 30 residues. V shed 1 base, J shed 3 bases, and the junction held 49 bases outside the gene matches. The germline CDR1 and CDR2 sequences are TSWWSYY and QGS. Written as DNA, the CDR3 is TGTGCTCTTGGGGAACAAGGGCCCTCGCCTTCCTATCCGTGGAAGGGCTATTGGGGGTTCACGCCCACATACCCCGATAAACTCATCTTT. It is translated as CALGEQGPSPSYPWKGYWGFTPTYPDKLIF.

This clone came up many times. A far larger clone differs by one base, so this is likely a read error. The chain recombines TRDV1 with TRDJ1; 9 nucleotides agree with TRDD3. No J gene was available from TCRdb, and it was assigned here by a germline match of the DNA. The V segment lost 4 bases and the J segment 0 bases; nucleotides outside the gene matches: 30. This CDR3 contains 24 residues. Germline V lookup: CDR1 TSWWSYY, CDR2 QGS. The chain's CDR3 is CALGVSPFGPGDTSTPPYTDKLIF. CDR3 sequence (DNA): TGTGCTCTTGGGGTGTCCCCCTTTGGCCCTGGGGATACGAGTACCCCTCCGTACACCGATAAACTCATCTTT.

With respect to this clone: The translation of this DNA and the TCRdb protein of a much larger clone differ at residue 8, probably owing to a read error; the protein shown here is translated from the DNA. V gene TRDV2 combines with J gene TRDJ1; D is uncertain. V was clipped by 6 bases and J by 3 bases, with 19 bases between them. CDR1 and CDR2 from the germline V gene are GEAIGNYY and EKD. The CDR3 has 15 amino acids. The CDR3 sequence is CACLVSRARADKLIF. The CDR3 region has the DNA TGTGCCTGTTTGGTATCCCGTGCGAGGGCCGATAAACTCATCTTT.

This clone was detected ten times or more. CDR3 region: CALGGPEIPFLRYWVGFNTDKLIF. Here the CDR3 DNA reads TGTGCTCTTGGGGGCCCAGAGATCCCTTTCCTACGGTACTGGGTGGGTTTTAACACCGATAAACTCATCTTT. The chain employs TRDV1 and TRDJ1; TRDD2 is a possible D gene (7 bases). TCRdb leaves out the J gene; it was filled in here by matching the DNA to germline. The CDR3 is 24 amino acids. Germline V lookup: CDR1 TSWWSYY, CDR2 QGS. Trimming cost V 4 bases and J 0 bases, with 39 bases left between them.

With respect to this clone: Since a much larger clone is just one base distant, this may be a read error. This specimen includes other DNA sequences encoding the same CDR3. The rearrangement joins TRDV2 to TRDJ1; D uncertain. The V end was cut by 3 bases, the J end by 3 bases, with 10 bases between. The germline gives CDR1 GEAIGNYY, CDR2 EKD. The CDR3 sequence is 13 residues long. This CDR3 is CACDALTSDKLIF. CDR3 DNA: TGTGCCTGTGACGCTTTAACCTCCGATAAACTCATCTTT.

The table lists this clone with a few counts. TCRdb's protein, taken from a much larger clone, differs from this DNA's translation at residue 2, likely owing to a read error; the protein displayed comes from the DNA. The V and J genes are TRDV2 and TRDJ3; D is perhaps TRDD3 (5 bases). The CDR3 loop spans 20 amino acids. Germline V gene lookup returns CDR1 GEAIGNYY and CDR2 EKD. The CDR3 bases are TGTTCCTGTGACCCTGTCGACCATTCGATACCGCCCTGGGACACCCGACAGATGTTTTTC. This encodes CSCDPVDHSIPPWDTRQMFF.